This TCR beta chain was observed in a study of cytomegalovirus exposure and HLA in healthy donors. Trimming took 4 bases from V and 4 from J; bases not matched to a gene: 4. The CDR3 is 12 amino acids. The germline CDR1 and CDR2 sequences are SQVTM and ANQGSEA. Participants comprised healthy donors of bone marrow. Researchers ran the PCR with 60 Vbeta and 13 Jbeta primers. Repertoires were generated with immunoSEQ multiplex PCR, while TCRdb's copy carries only in-frame clones and drops some. In the table there are some 120,000 clones, about three quarters of which are singletons. This TCR derives from a female donor in good health and CMV-seronegative. The V and J genes are TRBV29-1 and TRBJ2-7, with 7 bases that match TRBD2. Source material: PBMCs. CDR3: CSVVGGEYEQYF. The CDR3 DNA is TGCAGCGTTGTTGGGGGGGAATACGAGCAGTACTTC.